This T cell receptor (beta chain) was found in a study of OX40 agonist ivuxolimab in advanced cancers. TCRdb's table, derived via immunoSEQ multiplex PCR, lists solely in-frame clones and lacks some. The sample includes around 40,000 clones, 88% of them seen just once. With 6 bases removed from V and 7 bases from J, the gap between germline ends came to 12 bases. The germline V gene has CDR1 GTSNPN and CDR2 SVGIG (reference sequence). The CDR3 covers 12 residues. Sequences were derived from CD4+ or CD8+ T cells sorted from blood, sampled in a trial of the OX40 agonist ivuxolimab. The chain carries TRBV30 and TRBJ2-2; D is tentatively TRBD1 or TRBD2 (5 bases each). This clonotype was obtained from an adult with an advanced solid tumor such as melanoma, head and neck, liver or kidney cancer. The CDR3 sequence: CACLSRGGELFF. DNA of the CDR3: TGTGCCTGCCTCTCGAGGGGCGGGGAGCTGTTTTTT.